Below are 22 T cell receptor beta chains sequenced from a single sample in a study of T-cell reconstitution after alpha-beta-depleted transplantation in children. The authors prepared the TCRbeta library with unique molecular identifiers. TCRdb itself ran the PCR reads through MiXCR, one entry per CDR3 protein. The repertoire consists of 500,000 to 750,000 distinct CDR3 sequences, with 27% occurring once and the leading ten covering approximately 33%. Sequencing used PBMCs, obtained before TCRalphabeta/CD19-depleted stem cell transplant. The receptor source for this set is a boy in the first two years of life with Wiskott-Aldrich syndrome, due to receive a stem cell transplant.

The chain uses TRBV7-2 and TRBJ1-4; 7 bases are a match to TRBD1. CDR3 length: 15 residues. Germline V CDR1 and CDR2: SGHTA, FQGNSA. V gave up 1 base and J gave up 8 bases; unmatched junction bases: 7. The CDR3 region has the DNA TGTGCCAGCAGCTTAGATTCAGGGGGGGGGGAAAAACTGTTTTTT. It specifies CASSLDSGGGEKLFF.

The chain employs TRBV10-1 and TRBJ2-5; D gene uncertain. V was pared by 3 bases and J by 5 bases, with 13 bases between. The CDR3 has 14 amino acids. Germline V gene data show CDR1 as WNHNN and CDR2 as SYGVQD (reference sequence). The CDR3 DNA sequence: TGCGCCAGCAGTGAATCAGGCGGCTTGGAGACCCAGTACTTC. Its protein is CASSESGGLETQYF.

V usage is TRBV28 and J usage is TRBJ2-5, with TRBD2 as a possible D gene (6 bases). V was shortened by 6 bases and J by 1 base, with 15 bases between the two germline ends. CDR1 and CDR2 (germline): MDHEN, SYDVKM. The CDR3 runs 15 residues. The CDR3 DNA reads as TGTGCCAGCAGGAACCTTGGGGGGACCCAAGAGACCCAGTACTTC. Translation gives CASRNLGGTQETQYF.

V and J are TRBV6-5 and TRBJ2-4; 12 nucleotides line up with TRBD1. The CDR3 has 16 amino acids. The germline gives CDR1 MNHEY, CDR2 SVGAGI. V lost 4 bases and J lost 2; bases outside the gene matches: 3. CDR3 loop: CASSWGTGGPKNIQYF. The CDR3 DNA is TGTGCCAGCAGTTGGGGGACAGGGGGCCCCAAAAACATTCAGTACTTC.

V and J are TRBV10-3 and TRBJ1-2; a weak D match, TRBD1 (5 bases). The CDR3 spans 13 residues. The V and J ends lost 5 bases and 6 bases respectively, with 13 bases between them. Germline CDR1 and CDR2: ENHRY and SYGVKD. CDR3 coding DNA: TGTGCCATCAGTTTTCTTCAGGGCGATGGCTACACCTTC. As protein: CAISFLQGDGYTF.

The table lists this clonotype with a few counts. The V call is TRBV12-3 or TRBV12-4, the J call TRBJ2-5; 8 bases line up with TRBD2. The V segment lost 5 bases and the J segment 4 bases; nucleotides outside the gene matches: 3. CDR3 size: 13 residues. DNA of the CDR3: TGTGCCAGCAGTCCCGGGACTAGAGAGACCCAGTACTTC. Encoded protein: CASSPGTRETQYF.

The chain carries TRBV27 and TRBJ1-5; D is undetermined. This CDR3 is 15 amino acids long. Per germline, CDR1 MNHEY and CDR2 SMNVEV (reference sequence). Trimming removed 0 bases from V and 5 bases from J, with 11 bases in between. Here the CDR3 reads CASSLSKRVDQPQHF. CDR3 DNA: TGTGCCAGCAGTTTATCCAAGAGGGTCGATCAGCCCCAGCATTTT.

The genes are TRBV20-1 and TRBJ2-3; D gene ambiguous. The CDR3 totals 12 residues. Germline-derived CDR1 and CDR2 are DFQATT and SNEGSKA (reference sequence). V lost 7 bases and J lost 0, with 8 bases in between. In DNA form, the CDR3 reads TGCAGTGTTTATATTAGCACAGATACGCAGTATTTT. Protein: CSVYISTDTQYF.

There are a few counts of this clonotype. V and J are TRBV6-5 and TRBJ2-1, with D tentatively TRBD1 (6 bases). This CDR3 comprises 15 residues. Germline assignment: CDR1 MNHEY and CDR2 SVGAGI. V was trimmed by 2 bases and J by 0 bases, leaving 8 bases between them. The CDR3 coding sequence is TGTGCCAGCAGTTACACAGGGAGCTCCTACAATGAGCAGTTCTTC. It is translated as CASSYTGSSYNEQFF.

The chain links TRBV5-1 to TRBJ2-2; maybe TRBD1 (6 bases). CDR1 is SGHRS, CDR2 YFSETQ, per germline. V lost 4 bases and J 0 bases, leaving 10 bases between the germline ends. CDR3 size: 15 residues. The CDR3 region is CASSPRGTNTGELFF. DNA of the CDR3: TGCGCCAGCAGCCCCAGGGGCACGAACACCGGGGAGCTGTTTTTT.

The DNA for the CDR3 is TGTGCCACCGTAACTAGCGGGTACGGGAATGAGCAGTTCTTC. Protein: CATVTSGYGNEQFF. The chain employs TRBV2 and TRBJ2-1, with TRBD2 matching over 9 bases. The germline gives CDR1 SNHLY, CDR2 FYNNEI. The trim removed 10 bases at V and 7 bases at J, leaving 11 bases unmatched. This CDR3 has 14 residues.

The J gene is TRBJ2-7, the V gene TRBV6-1; no reliable D call. The length of the CDR3 is 14 residues. Germline values: CDR1 MNHNS, CDR2 SASEGT. V lost 4 bases and J lost 2, with 12 bases in between. The CDR3 spells CASSGTRITYEQYF. The CDR3 nucleotides read TGTGCCAGCAGTGGGACGCGGATTACCTACGAGCAGTACTTC.

This clonotype was observed a handful of times. V is TRBV5-1 and J is TRBJ2-7; D unclear. With 0 bases removed from V and 6 bases from J, the gap between germline ends came to 10 bases. This CDR3 contains 13 residues. Germline lookup yields CDR1 SGHRS and CDR2 YFSETQ. The CDR3 spells CASSLGPLGEQYF. Here the CDR3 DNA reads TGCGCCAGCAGCTTGGGTCCTCTGGGCGAGCAGTACTTC. Looking up the rest from reference TRBV5-1 and TRBJ2-7 gives the full variable domain: KAGVTQTPRYLIKTRGQQVTLSCSPISGHRSVSWYQQTPGQGLQFLFEYFSETQRNKGNFPGRFSGRQFSNSRSEMNVSTLELGDSALYLCASSLGPLGEQYFGPGTRLTVT.

This clonotype came up a few times. This sequence joins TRBV7-6 and TRBJ2-5; 8 bases align to TRBD2. CDR1 is SGHVS and CDR2 is FNYEAQ in the germline V gene. V shed 1 base, J shed 2 bases, and the junction held 3 bases outside the gene matches. This CDR3 region has 15 residues. CDR3 sequence: CASSLGSGVQETQYF. The DNA for the CDR3 is TGTGCCAGCAGCTTAGGTAGCGGGGTACAAGAGACCCAGTACTTC. The whole variable domain, remainder taken from reference TRBV7-6 and TRBJ2-5, is GAGVSQSPRYKVTKRGQDVALRCDPISGHVSLYWYRQALGQGPEFLTYFNYEAQQDKSGLPNDRFSAERPEGSISTLTIQRTEQRDSAMYRCASSLGSGVQETQYFGPGTRLLVL.

This clonotype was seen a handful of times. The CDR3 reads CASSEYPQPQHF. DNA of the CDR3: TGTGCCAGCAGTGAATACCCTCAGCCCCAGCATTTT. The rearrangement links TRBV2 to TRBJ1-5; D uncertain. The CDR3 has 12 residues. Germline values: CDR1 SNHLY, CDR2 FYNNEI. Trimming removed 2 bases from V and 6 bases from J, with 5 bases in between.

This clonotype has a handful of counts. This chain uses TRBV5-1 with TRBJ2-3, with 13 bases identical to TRBD2. V dropped 4 bases and J dropped 4; count of bases not matched to a gene: 9. The CDR3 extends over 17 amino acids. CDR1 and CDR2 (germline): SGHRS, YFSETQ. CDR3 DNA sequence: TGCGCCAGCAGCCTGGCCAGACTAGCGGGAGGCGCAGATACGCAGTATTTT. It translates to CASSLARLAGGADTQYF.

The chain recombines TRBV5-1 with TRBJ1-2, with unresolved D. The ends were cut back, 0 bases at V and 7 bases at J, with 10 bases in the middle. CDR1 and CDR2 (germline): SGHRS, YFSETQ. This CDR3 region has 13 residues. Here the CDR3 reads CASSLVLGIGYTF. In nucleotides, the CDR3 is TGCGCCAGCAGCTTGGTATTGGGAATTGGCTACACCTTC.

The sample holds a few counts of this clonotype. The V gene is TRBV29-1, the J gene TRBJ2-1; a possible D gene is TRBD1 (5 bases). V lost 8 bases and J 5 bases, leaving 13 bases between the germline ends. There are 12 residues in the CDR3. Germline CDR1 is SQVTM and CDR2 is ANQGSEA. CDR3 sequence (DNA): TGCAGCTCACTAAGGGGAAACAATGAGCAGTTCTTC. Amino acid sequence: CSSLRGNNEQFF.

The J gene is TRBJ1-3, the V gene TRBV5-1; D might be TRBD1 (5 bases). Germline lookup yields CDR1 SGHRS and CDR2 YFSETQ. The CDR3 runs to 16 residues. V was trimmed by 4 bases and J by 4 bases, leaving 18 bases between them. CDR3 sequence (DNA): TGCGCCAGCAGCCCAATACAAGCGGGGCTCGGAAACACCATATATTTT. Amino acid sequence: CASSPIQAGLGNTIYF. The full variable domain, with the rest looked up from reference TRBV5-1 and TRBJ1-3, is KAGVTQTPRYLIKTRGQQVTLSCSPISGHRSVSWYQQTPGQGLQFLFEYFSETQRNKGNFPGRFSGRQFSNSRSEMNVSTLELGDSALYLCASSPIQAGLGNTIYFGEGSWLTVV.

This chain connects TRBV20-1 to TRBJ2-5; no clear D gene. The CDR3 is 14 residues long. Germline CDR1 is DFQATT and CDR2 is SNEGSKA (reference sequence). V was clipped by 1 base and J by 1 base, with 10 bases between them. The CDR3, as DNA: TGCAGTGCTAGAGGGGCTTTGAGCCAAGAGACCCAGTACTTC. This translates into CSARGALSQETQYF.

The chain joins TRBV12-3 or TRBV12-4 to TRBJ2-5; D call uncertain. V lost 3 bases and J lost 9, with 11 bases in between. This CDR3 is built from 12 residues. The CDR3 bases are TGTGCCAGCAGTTTCAGGAACGGGCCCCAGTACTTC. As protein: CASSFRNGPQYF.

The CDR3 reads CAISEAASGDEQYF. DNA for the CDR3: TGTGCCATCAGTGAGGCGGCTAGCGGGGACGAGCAGTACTTC. V gene TRBV10-3 combines with J gene TRBJ2-7; 9 nucleotides match TRBD2. After removal of 2 bases from V and 5 bases from J, the junction contained 4 bases not matched to a gene. This CDR3 spans 14 amino acids. Germline CDR1 ENHRY, CDR2 SYGVKD.